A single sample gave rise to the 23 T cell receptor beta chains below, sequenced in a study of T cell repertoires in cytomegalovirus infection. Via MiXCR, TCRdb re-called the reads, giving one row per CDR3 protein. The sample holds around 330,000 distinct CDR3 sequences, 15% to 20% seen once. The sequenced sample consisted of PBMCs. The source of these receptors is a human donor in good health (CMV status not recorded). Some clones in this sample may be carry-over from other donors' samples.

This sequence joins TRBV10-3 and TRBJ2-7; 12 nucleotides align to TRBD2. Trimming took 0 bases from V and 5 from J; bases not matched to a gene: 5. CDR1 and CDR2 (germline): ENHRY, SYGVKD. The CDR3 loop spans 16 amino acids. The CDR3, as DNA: TGTGCCATCAGTGAGTCGAGACTAGCGGGGGAGCACGAGCAGTACTTC. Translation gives CAISESRLAGEHEQYF.

The CDR3, as DNA: TGTGCCAGCACAGGGACAGGGAAGAATGAGCAGTTCTTC. Amino acid sequence: CASTGTGKNEQFF. The V call is TRBV28, the J call TRBJ2-1; TRBD1 agrees at 9 bases. The CDR3 contains 13 residues. J gave up 7 bases and V 7 bases, and 5 bases lay outside the gene matches. The germline CDR1 and CDR2 sequences are MDHEN and SYDVKM. The whole variable domain, filled in from reference TRBV28 and TRBJ2-1, reads DVKVTQSSRYLVKRTGEKVFLECVQDMDHENMFWYRQDPGLGLRLIYFSYDVKMKEKGDIPEGYSVSREKKERFSLILESASTNQTSMYLCASTGTGKNEQFFGPGTRLTVL.

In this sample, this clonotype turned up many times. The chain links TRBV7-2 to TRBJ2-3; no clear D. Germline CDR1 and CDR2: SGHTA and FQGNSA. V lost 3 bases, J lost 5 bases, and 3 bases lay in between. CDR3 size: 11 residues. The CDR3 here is CASSFGDTQYF. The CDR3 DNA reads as TGTGCCAGCAGCTTTGGAGATACGCAGTATTTT.

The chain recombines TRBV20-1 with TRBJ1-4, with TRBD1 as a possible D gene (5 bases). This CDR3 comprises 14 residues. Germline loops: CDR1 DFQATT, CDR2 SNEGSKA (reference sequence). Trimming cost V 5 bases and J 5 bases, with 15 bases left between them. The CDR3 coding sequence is TGCAGTGCTGGCGACCGGGGCAAGAATGAAAAACTGTTTTTT. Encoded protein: CSAGDRGKNEKLFF.

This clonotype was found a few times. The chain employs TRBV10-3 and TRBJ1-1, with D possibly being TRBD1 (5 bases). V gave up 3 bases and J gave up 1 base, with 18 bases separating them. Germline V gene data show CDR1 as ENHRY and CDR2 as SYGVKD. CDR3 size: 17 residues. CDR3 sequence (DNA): TGTGCCATCAGTGACCTAGGGCAGGGAGAAAGGAACACTGAAGCTTTCTTT. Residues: CAISDLGQGERNTEAFF.

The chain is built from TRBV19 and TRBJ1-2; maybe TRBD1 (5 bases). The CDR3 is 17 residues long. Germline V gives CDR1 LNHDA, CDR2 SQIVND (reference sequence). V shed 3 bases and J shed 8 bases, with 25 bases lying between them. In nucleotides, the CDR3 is TGTGCCAGTAGTATGGTTGGGACGGCTCACGGAGACAACGGCTACACCTTC. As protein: CASSMVGTAHGDNGYTF.

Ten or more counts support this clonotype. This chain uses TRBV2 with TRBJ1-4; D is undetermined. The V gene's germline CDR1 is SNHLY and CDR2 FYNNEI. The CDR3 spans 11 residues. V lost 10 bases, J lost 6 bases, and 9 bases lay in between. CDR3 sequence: CATWSDEKLFF. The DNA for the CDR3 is TGTGCCACTTGGTCGGATGAAAAACTGTTTTTT.

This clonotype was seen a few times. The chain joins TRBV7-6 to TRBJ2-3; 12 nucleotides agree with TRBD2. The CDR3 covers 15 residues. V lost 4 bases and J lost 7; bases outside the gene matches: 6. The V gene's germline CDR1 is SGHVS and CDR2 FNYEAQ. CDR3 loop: CASSSLGLAGNTQYF. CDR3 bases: TGTGCCAGCAGCTCATTAGGACTAGCGGGGAATACGCAGTATTTT.

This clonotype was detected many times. The CDR3: CASSDSGQGAKTQYF. In nucleotides, the CDR3 is TGTGCCAGCAGTGACTCTGGACAGGGGGCCAAGACCCAGTACTTC. The J gene is TRBJ2-5, the V gene TRBV6-4, with 11 bases that match TRBD1. V dropped 0 bases and J dropped 6; count of bases not matched to a gene: 3. The CDR3 covers 15 residues. Germline V lookup: CDR1 MRHNA, CDR2 SNTAGT.

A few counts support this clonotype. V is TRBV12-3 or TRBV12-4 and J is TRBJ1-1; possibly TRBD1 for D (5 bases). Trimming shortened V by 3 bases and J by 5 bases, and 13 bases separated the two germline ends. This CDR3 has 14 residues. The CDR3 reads CASSFLDWGTEAFF. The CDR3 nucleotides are TGTGCCAGCAGTTTCCTAGACTGGGGGACTGAAGCTTTCTTT.

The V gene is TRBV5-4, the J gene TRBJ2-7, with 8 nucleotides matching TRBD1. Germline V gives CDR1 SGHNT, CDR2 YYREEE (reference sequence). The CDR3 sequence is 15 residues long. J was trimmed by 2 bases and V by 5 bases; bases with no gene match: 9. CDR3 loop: CASSYAGTGPYEQYF. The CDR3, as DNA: TGTGCCAGCAGTTACGCCGGGACAGGTCCCTACGAGCAGTACTTC.

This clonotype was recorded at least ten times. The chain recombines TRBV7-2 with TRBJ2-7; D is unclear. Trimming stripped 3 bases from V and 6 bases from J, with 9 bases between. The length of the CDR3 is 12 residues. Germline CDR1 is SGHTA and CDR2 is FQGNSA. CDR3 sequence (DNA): TGTGCCAGCAGCTTTATAAAAAGCGAGCAGTACTTC. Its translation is CASSFIKSEQYF.

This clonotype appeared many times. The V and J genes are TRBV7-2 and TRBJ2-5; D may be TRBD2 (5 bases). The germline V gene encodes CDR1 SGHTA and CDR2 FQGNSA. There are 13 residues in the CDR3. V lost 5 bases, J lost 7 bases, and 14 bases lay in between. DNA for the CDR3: TGTGCCAGCAGCACAAGGGCACGGGGGACCCAGTACTTC. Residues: CASSTRARGTQYF.

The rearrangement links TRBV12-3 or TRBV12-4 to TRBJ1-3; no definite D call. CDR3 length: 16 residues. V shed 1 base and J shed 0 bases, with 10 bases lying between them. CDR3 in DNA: TGTGCCAGCAGTTTAGTCGAGGATAACTCTGGAAACACCATATATTTT. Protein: CASSLVEDNSGNTIYF.

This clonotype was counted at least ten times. The CDR3 DNA is TGTGCCAGCATACCGGGACAGGGGCGAGAGCAGTACTTC. Translated, it gives CASIPGQGREQYF. J is TRBJ2-7 and V is TRBV28, with 10 bases that match TRBD1. The CDR3 extends over 13 amino acids. In germline, CDR1 is MDHEN, CDR2 SYDVKM. V dropped 7 bases and J dropped 7; count of bases not matched to a gene: 7. Looking up the rest from reference TRBV28 and TRBJ2-7 gives the full variable domain: DVKVTQSSRYLVKRTGEKVFLECVQDMDHENMFWYRQDPGLGLRLIYFSYDVKMKEKGDIPEGYSVSREKKERFSLILESASTNQTSMYLCASIPGQGREQYFGPGTRLTVT.

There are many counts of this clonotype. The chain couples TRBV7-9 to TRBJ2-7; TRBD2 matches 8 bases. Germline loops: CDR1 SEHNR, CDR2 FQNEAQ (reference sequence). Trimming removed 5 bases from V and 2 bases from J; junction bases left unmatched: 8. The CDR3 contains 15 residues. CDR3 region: CASSRSGGPPYEQYF. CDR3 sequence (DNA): TGTGCCAGCAGCCGGAGCGGGGGCCCGCCCTACGAGCAGTACTTC.

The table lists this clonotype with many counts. This chain's CDR3 is CASSPHPGRGLDQPQHF. Here the CDR3 DNA reads TGTGCCAGCAGCCCCCACCCCGGCAGGGGGCTGGATCAGCCCCAGCATTTT. The V and J genes are TRBV7-2 and TRBJ1-5; 8 nucleotides agree with TRBD1. The CDR3 totals 17 residues. The germline V gene encodes CDR1 SGHTA and CDR2 FQGNSA. V dropped 5 bases and J dropped 5; count of bases not matched to a gene: 14.

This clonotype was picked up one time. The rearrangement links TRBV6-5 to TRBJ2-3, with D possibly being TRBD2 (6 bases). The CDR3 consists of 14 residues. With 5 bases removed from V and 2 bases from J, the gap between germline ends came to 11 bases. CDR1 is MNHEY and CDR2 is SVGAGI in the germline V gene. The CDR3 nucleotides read TGTGCCAGCAGTCCCGGGACTCACACAGATACGCAGTATTTT. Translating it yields CASSPGTHTDTQYF.

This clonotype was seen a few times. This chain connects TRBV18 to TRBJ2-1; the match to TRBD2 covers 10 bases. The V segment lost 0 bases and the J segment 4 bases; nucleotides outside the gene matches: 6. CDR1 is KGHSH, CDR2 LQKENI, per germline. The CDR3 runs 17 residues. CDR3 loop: CASSPPSSGGRYNEQFF. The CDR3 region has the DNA TGTGCCAGCTCACCACCGTCTAGCGGGGGCCGATACAATGAGCAGTTCTTC.

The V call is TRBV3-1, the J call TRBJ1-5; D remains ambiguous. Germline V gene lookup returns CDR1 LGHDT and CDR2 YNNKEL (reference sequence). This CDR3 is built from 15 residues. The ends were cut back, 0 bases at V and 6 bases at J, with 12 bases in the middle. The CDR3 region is CASSQDTRVTQPQHF. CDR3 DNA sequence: TGTGCCAGCAGCCAAGATACCCGGGTCACTCAGCCCCAGCATTTT. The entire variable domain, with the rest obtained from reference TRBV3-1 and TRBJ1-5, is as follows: DTAVSQTPKYLVTQMGNDKSIKCEQNLGHDTMYWYKQDSKKFLKIMFSYNNKELIINETVPNRFSPKSPDKAHLNLHINSLELGDSAVYFCASSQDTRVTQPQHFGDGTRLSIL.

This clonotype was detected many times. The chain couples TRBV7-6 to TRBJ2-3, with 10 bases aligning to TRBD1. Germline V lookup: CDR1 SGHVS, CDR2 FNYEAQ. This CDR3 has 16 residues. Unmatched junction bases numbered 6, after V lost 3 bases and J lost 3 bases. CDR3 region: CASSFRGQGGTDTQYF. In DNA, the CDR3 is TGTGCCAGCAGCTTCCGCGGACAGGGGGGAACAGATACGCAGTATTTT.

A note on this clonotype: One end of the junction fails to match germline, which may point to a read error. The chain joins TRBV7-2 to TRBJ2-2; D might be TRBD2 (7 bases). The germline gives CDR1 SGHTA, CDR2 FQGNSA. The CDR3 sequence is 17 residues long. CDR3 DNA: TGTGCCAGCAGCTTAACGTGGGGGGGCTTAGACACCGGGGAGCTGCTTTTT. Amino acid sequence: CASSLTWGGLDTGELLF.

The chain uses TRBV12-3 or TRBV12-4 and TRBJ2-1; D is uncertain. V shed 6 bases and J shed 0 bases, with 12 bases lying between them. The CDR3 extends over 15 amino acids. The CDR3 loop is CASSPNYGSYNEQFF. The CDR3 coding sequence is TGTGCCAGCAGCCCGAATTATGGCTCCTACAATGAGCAGTTCTTC.